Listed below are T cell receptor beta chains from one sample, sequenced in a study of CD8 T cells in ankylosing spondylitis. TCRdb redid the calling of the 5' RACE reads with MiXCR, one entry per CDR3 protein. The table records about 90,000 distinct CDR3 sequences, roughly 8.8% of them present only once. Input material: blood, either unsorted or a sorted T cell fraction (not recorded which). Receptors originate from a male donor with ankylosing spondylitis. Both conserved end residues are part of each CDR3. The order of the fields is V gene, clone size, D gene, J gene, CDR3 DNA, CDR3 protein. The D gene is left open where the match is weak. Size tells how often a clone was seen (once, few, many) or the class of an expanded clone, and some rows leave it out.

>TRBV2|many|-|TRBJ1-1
TGTGCCAGCAGTGAAGCATCAGGGGCCCTGAACACTGAAGCTTTCTTT
CASSEASGALNTEAFF
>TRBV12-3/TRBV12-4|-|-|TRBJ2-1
TGTGCCAGCAGTTTAGACTCCGATGAGCAGTTCTTC
CASSLDSDEQFF
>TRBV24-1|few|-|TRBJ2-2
TGTGCCACCGGGAACACCGGGGAGCTGTTTTTT
CATGNTGELFF
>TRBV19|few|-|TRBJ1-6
TGTGCCAGTAGTCCGCGGGCCGATAATTCACCCCTCCACTTT
CASSPRADNSPLHF
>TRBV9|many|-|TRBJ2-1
TGTGCCAGCAGCGTGGGGTCTGAGCAGTTCTTC
CASSVGSEQFF
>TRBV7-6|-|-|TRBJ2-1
TGTGCCAGCAGTTCTCCCAGGGGCCCCTCCTACAATGAGCAGTTCTTC
CASSSPRGPSYNEQFF
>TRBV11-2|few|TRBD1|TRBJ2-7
TGTGCCAGCAGCTTGGGACAGGGAAAGTACGAGCAGTACTTC
CASSLGQGKYEQYF
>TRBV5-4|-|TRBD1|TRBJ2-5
TGTGCCAGCAATACAGGGGGAGAGACCCAGTACTTC
CASNTGGETQYF
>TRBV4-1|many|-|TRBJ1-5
TGCGCCAGCAGCCATCCGACAGCTAGCAATCAGCCCCAGCATTTT
CASSHPTASNQPQHF
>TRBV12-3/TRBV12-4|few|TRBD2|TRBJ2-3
TGTGCCAGCAGTTGGACTAGCGGGAGACGAAGCACAGATACGCAGTATTTT
CASSWTSGRRSTDTQYF
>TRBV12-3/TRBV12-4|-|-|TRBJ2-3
TGTGCCAGCAGTTTATTCGGCGGGGATTCTAGCACAGATACGCAGTATTTT
CASSLFGGDSSTDTQYF
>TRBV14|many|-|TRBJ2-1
TGTGCCAGCAGCCGGGAGCCCCCTTTGAATGAGCAGTTCTTC
CASSREPPLNEQFF
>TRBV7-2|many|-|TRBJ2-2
TGTGCCAGCAGCTTTCATGGCACCGGGGAGCTGTTTTTT
CASSFHGTGELFF
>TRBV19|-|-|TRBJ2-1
TGTGCCACCCTAGATAACTACAATGAGCAGTTCTTC
CATLDNYNEQFF
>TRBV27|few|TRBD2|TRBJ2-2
TGTGCCAGCAGTTTACCGGGACTAGCGGGAATTACCGGGGAGCTGTTTTTT
CASSLPGLAGITGELFF
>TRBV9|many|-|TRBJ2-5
TGTGCCAGCACCACCTCCGACAGCACCGAGACCCAGTACTTC
CASTTSDSTETQYF
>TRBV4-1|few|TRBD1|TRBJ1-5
TGCGCCAGCAGCCAAGGCGGACAGGGAGGCAATCAGCCCCAGCATTTT
CASSQGGQGGNQPQHF
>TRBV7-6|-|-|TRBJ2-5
TGTGCCAGCAGCGCTTTGGGACACCGACAAGAGACCCAGTACTTC
CASSALGHRQETQYF
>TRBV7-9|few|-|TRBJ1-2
TGTGCCAGCAGCCCGGGACACTTCGGCTATGGCTACACCTTC
CASSPGHFGYGYTF
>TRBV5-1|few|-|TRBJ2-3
TGCGCCAGCAGGTTAGCGAGCCCGGGGGATACGCAGTATTTT
CASRLASPGDTQYF
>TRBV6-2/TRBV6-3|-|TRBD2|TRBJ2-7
TGTGCCAGCAGACGGACTAGCGACTCCTACGAGCAGTACTTC
CASRRTSDSYEQYF
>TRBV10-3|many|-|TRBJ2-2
TGTGCCATCAGTGATCCCCAAAGGACATACACCGGGGAGCTGTTTTTT
CAISDPQRTYTGELFF
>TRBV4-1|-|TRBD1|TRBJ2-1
TGCGCCAGCAGCCTCCGGGACAGATACTACAATGAGCAGTTCTTC
CASSLRDRYYNEQFF
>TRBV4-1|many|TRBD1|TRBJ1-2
TGCGCCAGCAGCCAAGTGGAAGGGGGCATCTATGGCTACACCTTC
CASSQVEGGIYGYTF
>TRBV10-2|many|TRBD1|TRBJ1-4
TGCGCCAGCAGGGACAGGATTAATGAAAAACTGTTTTTT
CASRDRINEKLFF
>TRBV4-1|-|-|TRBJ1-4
TGCGCCAGCAGCCTGGTCCAGGGTGCTAATGAAAAACTGTTTTTT
CASSLVQGANEKLFF
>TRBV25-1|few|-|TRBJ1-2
TGTGCCAGCAAAAGGAAGGGGCGCTATGGCTACACCTTC
CASKRKGRYGYTF
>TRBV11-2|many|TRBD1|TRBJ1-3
TGTGCCAGCAGCCCCGGACAGGGCAGAAACACCATATATTTT
CASSPGQGRNTIYF
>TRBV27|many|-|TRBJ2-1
TGTGCCAGCAGTTACGGAGGGTATGAGCAGTTCTTC
CASSYGGYEQFF
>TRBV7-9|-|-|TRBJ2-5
TGTGCCAGCAGCCGAGGCAGGGGTGAAGAGACCCAGTACTTC
CASSRGRGEETQYF
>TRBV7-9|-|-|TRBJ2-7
TGTGCCAGCAGCGCCCGGGACTTTACCTACGAGCAGTACTTC
CASSARDFTYEQYF
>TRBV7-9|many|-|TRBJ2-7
TGTGCCAGCAGCAAACGGGAGATCTACGAGCAGTACTTC
CASSKREIYEQYF
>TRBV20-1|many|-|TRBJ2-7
TGCAGTCCCCGGGGGTCGGACTACGAGCAGTACTTC
CSPRGSDYEQYF
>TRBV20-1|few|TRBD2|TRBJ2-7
TGCAGTGCTAGCGTGCGGGAGGGAACCTACGAGCAGTACTTC
CSASVREGTYEQYF
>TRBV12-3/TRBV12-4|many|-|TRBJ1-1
TGTGCCAGCAGTCCCCTGAACACTGAAGCTTTCTTT
CASSPLNTEAFF
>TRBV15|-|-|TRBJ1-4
TGTGCCACCAGCAGAGATAATCCCAACTATAATGAAAAACTGTTTTTT
CATSRDNPNYNEKLFF
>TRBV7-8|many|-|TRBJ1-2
TGTGCCAGCAGCTTAGCGTCGGCAGCCACGCCTTATGGCTACACCTTC
CASSLASAATPYGYTF
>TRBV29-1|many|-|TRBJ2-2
TGCAGCGTTCTTGGCGGAGGGAACACCGGGGAGCTGTTTTTT
CSVLGGGNTGELFF
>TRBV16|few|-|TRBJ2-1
TGTGCCAGCAGCCTACTTATGGGCAGGCACAATGAGCAGTTCTTC
CASSLLMGRHNEQFF
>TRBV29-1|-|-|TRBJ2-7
TGCAGCGCCGGGGACGGCTACGAGCAGTACTTC
CSAGDGYEQYF
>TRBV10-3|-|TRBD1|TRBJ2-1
TGTGCCATCAGCGACCGGGACAGGGGTCTTGAGCAGTTCTTC
CAISDRDRGLEQFF
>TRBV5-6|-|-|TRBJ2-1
TGTGCCAGCAGCCTAACAGACTACAATGAGCAGTTCTTC
CASSLTDYNEQFF
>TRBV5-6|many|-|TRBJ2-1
TGTGCCAGCAGCTTCGGCGGGATCTCCTACAATGAGCAGTTCTTC
CASSFGGISYNEQFF
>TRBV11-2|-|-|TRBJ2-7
TGTGCCAGCAGCTACGGGAACCCATACGAGCAGTACTTC
CASSYGNPYEQYF
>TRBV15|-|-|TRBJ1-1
TGTGCCACCAGCAGAGGACCTCCAGGTAAAACTGAAGCTTTCTTT
CATSRGPPGKTEAFF
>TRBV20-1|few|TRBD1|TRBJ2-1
TGCAGTGCTAGCCTGACAGGGTTTGGGCCCTATGAGCAGTTCTTC
CSASLTGFGPYEQFF
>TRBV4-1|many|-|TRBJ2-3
TGCGCCAGCAGCCAAGCTCCAGCGGAGTACACAGATACGCAGTATTTT
CASSQAPAEYTDTQYF
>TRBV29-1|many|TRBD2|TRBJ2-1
TGCAGCGTTGAGACTAGCGGGAGGGTTGAGCAGTTCTTC
CSVETSGRVEQFF
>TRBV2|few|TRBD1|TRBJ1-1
TGTGCCAGCAGTGGACAGGGGAACACTGAAGCTTTCTTT
CASSGQGNTEAFF